These 19 T cell receptor beta chains share one sample of origin, sequenced in a study of technical replicates of blood from four donors. TCRdb's copy holds only in-frame clones and misses some; the assay was immunoSEQ multiplex PCR. The sample lists 75,000 to 90,000 clones, 75% to 95% occurring once. Source material: T cells isolated from PBMCs. The receptor set was obtained from a human donor in good health.

The rearrangement uses TRBV2 and TRBJ2-1; D perhaps matches TRBD1 (5 bases). Germline CDR1 SNHLY, CDR2 FYNNEI. This CDR3 comprises 14 residues. Trimming took 3 bases from V and 4 from J, leaving 10 bases between them. CDR3: CASSDRVLYNEQFF. Here the CDR3 DNA reads TGTGCCAGCAGTGACAGGGTCCTTTACAATGAGCAGTTCTTC. The full variable domain, its missing parts supplied by reference TRBV2 and TRBJ2-1, is EPEVTQTPSHQVTQMGQEVILRCVPISNHLYFYWYRQILGQKVEFLVSFYNNEISEKSEIFDDQFSVERPDGSNFTLKIRSTKLEDSAMYFCASSDRVLYNEQFFGPGTRLTVL.

This chain connects TRBV7-9 to TRBJ1-4; D unclear. Germline V lookup: CDR1 SEHNR, CDR2 FQNEAQ (reference sequence). The CDR3 has 16 residues. V was clipped by 0 bases and J by 0 bases, with 8 bases between them. This chain's CDR3 is CASSLAYAATNEKLFF. The CDR3 region has the DNA TGTGCCAGCAGCTTAGCTTACGCAGCAACTAATGAAAAACTGTTTTTT.

The genes are TRBV10-1 and TRBJ1-2; 10 bases map to TRBD1. The V segment lost 4 bases and the J segment 9 bases; nucleotides outside the gene matches: 5. The CDR3 is 13 amino acids. Germline values: CDR1 WNHNN, CDR2 SYGVQD (reference sequence). The CDR3 reads CASSGGTGERYTF. The CDR3 DNA reads TGCGCCAGCAGTGGCGGGACAGGGGAGCGCTACACCTTC.

The J gene is TRBJ1-2, the V gene TRBV29-1, with a possible D match to TRBD1 (6 bases). The CDR3 has 16 residues. Germline-derived CDR1 and CDR2 are SQVTM and ANQGSEA. The V end lost 1 base, the J end lost 0 bases, and 15 bases lay between the germline ends. The chain's CDR3 is CSVEGQQGPTNYGYTF. The CDR3, as DNA: TGCAGCGTTGAAGGCCAACAGGGCCCAACTAACTATGGCTACACCTTC.

The genes are TRBV15 and TRBJ2-7; perhaps TRBD2 as D (5 bases). This CDR3 comprises 16 residues. Germline V gene data show CDR1 as LNHNV and CDR2 as YYDKDF (reference sequence). Trimming pared 0 bases from V and 5 bases from J, leaving 17 bases between. CDR3 region: CATSREVIRTPNEQYF. CDR3 bases: TGTGCCACCAGCAGAGAAGTTATAAGGACTCCCAACGAGCAGTACTTC.

The chain combines TRBV2 with TRBJ2-6; D is possibly TRBD1 (6 bases). Trimming removed 9 bases from V and 4 bases from J, with 10 bases in between. CDR3 size: 13 residues. Germline CDR1 is SNHLY and CDR2 is FYNNEI. The CDR3 nucleotides are TGTGCCAGTAGGGACACCGGGGCCAACGTCCTGACTTTC. It is translated as CASRDTGANVLTF. The whole variable domain, remainder taken from reference TRBV2 and TRBJ2-6, is EPEVTQTPSHQVTQMGQEVILRCVPISNHLYFYWYRQILGQKVEFLVSFYNNEISEKSEIFDDQFSVERPDGSNFTLKIRSTKLEDSAMYFCASRDTGANVLTFGAGSRLTVL.

This clone was detected a few times. V is TRBV28 and J is TRBJ1-1, with a tentative D call TRBD1 (5 bases). Germline V lookup: CDR1 MDHEN, CDR2 SYDVKM. The CDR3 contains 17 residues. The ends were cut back, 2 bases at V and 1 base at J, with 17 bases in the middle. In nucleotides, the CDR3 is TGTGCCAGCAGTTTAGTGGGACGGGGGAAGGGGAACACTGAAGCTTTCTTT. Protein: CASSLVGRGKGNTEAFF.

The chain employs TRBV7-9 and TRBJ1-2, with TRBD1 matching over 10 bases. The V gene's germline CDR1 is SEHNR and CDR2 FQNEAQ (reference sequence). The CDR3 runs 15 residues. After removal of 4 bases from V and 1 base from J, the junction contained 3 bases not matched to a gene. For the CDR3, the DNA is TGTGCCAGCAGCTCGGGACAGGGGAGTAACTATGGCTACACCTTC. Its protein is CASSSGQGSNYGYTF.

The chain joins TRBV19 to TRBJ1-4, with TRBD1 as a possible D gene (5 bases). Germline CDR1 reads LNHDA; CDR2 reads SQIVND (reference sequence). Trimming cost V 5 bases and J 4 bases, with 11 bases left between them. This CDR3 spans 14 amino acids. This CDR3 is CASSFDSYNEKLFF. The CDR3 nucleotides are TGTGCCAGTAGTTTTGACAGCTATAATGAAAAACTGTTTTTT.

The gene calls are TRBV6-4 and TRBJ1-1, with TRBD1 identical over 9 bases. This CDR3 is 13 amino acids long. In germline, CDR1 is MRHNA, CDR2 SNTAGT. Trimming at V came to 5 bases and at J to 9 bases, leaving 7 bases not matched to a gene. The CDR3 protein is CASSPDRGGKAFF. CDR3 in DNA: TGTGCCAGCAGTCCAGACAGGGGGGGTAAAGCTTTCTTT.

The rearrangement uses TRBV9 and TRBJ1-1, with 9 nucleotides matching TRBD1. Per the germline V gene, CDR1 is SGDLS and CDR2 is YYNGEE. This CDR3 is built from 15 residues. With V trimmed by 3 bases and J by 1 base, 4 bases remained unmatched. The CDR3 protein is CASSATTGGNTEAFF. The CDR3 coding sequence is TGTGCCAGCAGCGCTACGACAGGGGGGAACACTGAAGCTTTCTTT.

The genes are TRBV9 and TRBJ2-1, with 12 bases matching TRBD2. The length of the CDR3 is 15 residues. With V trimmed by 4 bases and J by 8 bases, 7 bases remained unmatched. Germline-derived CDR1 and CDR2 are SGDLS and YYNGEE. DNA of the CDR3: TGTGCCAGCAGCCCTAGCGGGGGGGCATCTTATGAGCAGTTCTTC. It encodes CASSPSGGASYEQFF.

This chain joins TRBV27 and TRBJ1-3; D possibly corresponds to TRBD1 (5 bases). V lost 4 bases and J 0 bases, leaving 10 bases between the germline ends. This CDR3 is built from 15 residues. CDR1 is MNHEY and CDR2 is SMNVEV in the germline V gene (reference sequence). Here the CDR3 reads CASSSDRASGNTIYF. CDR3 in DNA: TGTGCCAGCAGTTCCGACAGAGCCTCTGGAAACACCATATATTTT.

The chain employs TRBV4-1 and TRBJ2-7; D unresolved. Germline V gives CDR1 MGHRA, CDR2 YSYEKL. The CDR3 is 12 amino acids. Trimming shortened V by 6 bases and J by 6 bases, and 12 bases separated the two germline ends. For the CDR3, the DNA is TGCGCCAGCAGTCTAGAGGTTGGCGAGCAGTACTTC. Its protein is CASSLEVGEQYF.

This rearrangement joins TRBV5-1 to TRBJ2-1; D is possibly TRBD1 (5 bases). Germline V CDR1 and CDR2: SGHRS, YFSETQ. The CDR3 has 15 residues. The V and J ends lost 0 bases and 5 bases respectively, with 12 bases between them. The CDR3 sequence: CASSLGTTRNNEQFF. The CDR3 DNA is TGCGCCAGCAGCTTGGGGACAACGAGAAACAATGAGCAGTTCTTC.

The V gene is TRBV11-3, the J gene TRBJ1-4, with 7 bases matching TRBD1. The CDR3 has 14 residues. CDR1 and CDR2 (germline): SGHNT, YENEEA. V dropped 5 bases and J dropped 4; count of bases not matched to a gene: 4. The CDR3: CASSRDRSNEKLFF. The CDR3 bases are TGTGCCAGCAGCCGGGACAGAAGTAATGAAAAACTGTTTTTT.

This chain links TRBV9 with TRBJ1-2; 9 nucleotides match TRBD1. V lost 2 bases, J lost 5 bases, and 10 bases stayed unmatched. The germline CDR1 and CDR2 sequences are SGDLS and YYNGEE. The CDR3 loop spans 16 amino acids. CDR3 residues: CASSVRTGGEIYGYTF. The CDR3 bases are TGTGCCAGCAGCGTTAGAACAGGGGGCGAGATATATGGCTACACCTTC.

This clone was observed once. The chain carries TRBV9 and TRBJ2-1; D may be TRBD1 (6 bases). CDR3 length equals 16 residues. V was clipped by 3 bases and J by 3 bases, with 16 bases between them. Germline V gene sequence: CDR1 SGDLS, CDR2 YYNGEE. CDR3 sequence reads: CASSGGYRGNYNEQFF. In DNA form, the CDR3 reads TGTGCCAGCAGCGGGGGATATAGGGGGAACTACAATGAGCAGTTCTTC.

The rearrangement uses TRBV18 and TRBJ2-7, with D possibly matching TRBD2 (5 bases). The V and J ends lost 6 bases and 3 bases respectively, with 9 bases between them. CDR1 is KGHSH and CDR2 is LQKENI in the germline V gene. This CDR3 is built from 12 residues. CDR3 sequence (DNA): TGTGCCAGCTCGGATAGCGTCTACGAGCAGTACTTC. It encodes CASSDSVYEQYF.